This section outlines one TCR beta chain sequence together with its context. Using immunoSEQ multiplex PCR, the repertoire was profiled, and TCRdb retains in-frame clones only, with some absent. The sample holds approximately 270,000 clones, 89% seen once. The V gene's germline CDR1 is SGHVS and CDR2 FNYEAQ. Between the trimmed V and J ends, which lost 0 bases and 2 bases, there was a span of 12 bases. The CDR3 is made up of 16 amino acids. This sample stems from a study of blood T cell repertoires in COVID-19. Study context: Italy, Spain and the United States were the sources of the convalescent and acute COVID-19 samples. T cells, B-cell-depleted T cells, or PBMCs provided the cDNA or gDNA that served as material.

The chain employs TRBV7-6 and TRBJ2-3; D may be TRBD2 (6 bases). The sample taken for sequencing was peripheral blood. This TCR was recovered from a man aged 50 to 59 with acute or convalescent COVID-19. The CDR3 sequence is CASSLALSGDTDTQYF. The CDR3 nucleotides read TGTGCCAGCAGCTTAGCGCTTAGCGGTGACACAGATACGCAGTATTTT.